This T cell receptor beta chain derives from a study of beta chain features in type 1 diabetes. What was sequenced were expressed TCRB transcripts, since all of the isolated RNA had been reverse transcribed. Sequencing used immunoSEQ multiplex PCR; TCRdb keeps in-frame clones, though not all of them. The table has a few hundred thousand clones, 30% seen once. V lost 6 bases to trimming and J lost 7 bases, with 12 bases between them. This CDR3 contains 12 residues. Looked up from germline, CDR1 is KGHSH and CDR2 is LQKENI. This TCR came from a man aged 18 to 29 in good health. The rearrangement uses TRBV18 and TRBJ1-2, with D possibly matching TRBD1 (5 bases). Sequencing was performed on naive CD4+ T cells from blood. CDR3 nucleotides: TGTGCCAGCTCCCTGGCAGGGTTTGGCTACACCTTC. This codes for CASSLAGFGYTF.